This T cell receptor beta chain is drawn from a study of immune evolution from preneoplasia to lung adenocarcinoma. Here immunoSEQ multiplex PCR was the method, and the copy in TCRdb shows in-frame clones only, minus some. The sample has tens of thousands of clones; about 79% are singletons. The V gene lost 3 bases and the J gene lost 1 base, with 8 bases spanning the gap. Germline V CDR1 and CDR2: KGHSH, LQKENI. The CDR3 loop spans 14 amino acids. Sequencing used FFPE invasive lung adenocarcinoma tissue. J is TRBJ2-3 and V is TRBV18, with D possibly called TRBD1 or TRBD2 (5 bases each). The receptor comes from a person between 55 and 69 years old with lung adenocarcinoma. The CDR3 loop is CASSPGAGTDTQYF. CDR3 in DNA: TGTGCCAGCTCACCCGGGGCCGGCACAGATACGCAGTATTTT.